The 21 T cell receptor beta chains listed next were all sequenced from one sample in a study of T cell responses to AZD1222 COVID-19 vaccine. Repertoires were generated with immunoSEQ multiplex PCR, while TCRdb's copy carries only in-frame clones and drops some. This table holds some 96,000 clones, less than 90% found once. The material sequenced was peripheral blood, taken on day 0 of AZD1222 vaccination. Receptors originate from an adult in good health.

By sample share, this clone is medium-sized. This chain joins TRBV10-1 and TRBJ1-4; 8 bases agree with TRBD1. The V segment lost 2 bases and the J segment 13 bases; nucleotides outside the gene matches: 6. The CDR3 contains 13 residues. Germline-derived CDR1 and CDR2 are WNHNN and SYGVQD (reference sequence). The CDR3 DNA sequence: TGCGCCAGCAGTGAGGGACAGGGTCGGTCACTGTTTTTT. It yields the protein CASSEGQGRSLFF.

V is TRBV18 and J is TRBJ1-5, with 8 bases that match TRBD1. The CDR3 is 16 amino acids. Germline V gene lookup returns CDR1 KGHSH and CDR2 LQKENI. The V gene end was trimmed by 6 bases and the J gene end by 6 bases; junction bases not matched to a gene: 13. The CDR3 sequence: CASSPGQGDRGQPQHF. DNA for the CDR3: TGTGCCAGCTCTCCCGGACAGGGCGATCGGGGTCAGCCCCAGCATTTT.

This chain uses TRBV4-2 with TRBJ2-7, with D perhaps TRBD1 (6 bases). V was pared by 4 bases and J by 4 bases, with 20 bases between. This CDR3 spans 16 amino acids. Germline-derived CDR1 and CDR2 are LGHNA and YNFKEQ. The CDR3: CASSPSPGQPFYEQYF. CDR3 DNA sequence: TGTGCCAGCAGCCCGAGCCCAGGACAGCCTTTTTACGAGCAGTACTTC.

This chain joins TRBV7-8 and TRBJ2-3; a weak D match, TRBD2 (6 bases). V was pared by 3 bases and J by 5 bases, with 12 bases between. The CDR3 consists of 14 residues. CDR1 is SGHVS and CDR2 is FQNEAQ in the germline V gene. The CDR3 loop is CASSLGPGVDTQYF. The DNA for the CDR3 is TGTGCCAGCAGCTTGGGCCCGGGGGTAGATACGCAGTATTTT.

This chain links TRBV7-8 with TRBJ1-2; no definite D call. Germline CDR1 reads SGHVS; CDR2 reads FQNEAQ. Trimming took 5 bases from V and 5 from J, leaving 18 bases between them. The CDR3 is 15 residues long. This CDR3 is CASSPYQGAAYGYTF. The CDR3 bases are TGTGCCAGCAGCCCCTACCAAGGCGCGGCGTATGGCTACACCTTC.

J is TRBJ2-6 and V is TRBV19; the D gene is possibly TRBD1 (6 bases). V was shortened by 7 bases and J by 2 bases, with 18 bases between the two germline ends. Germline CDR1 and CDR2: LNHDA and SQIVND (reference sequence). The CDR3 runs to 17 residues. In DNA form, the CDR3 reads TGTGCCAGTAAGAAGGGGGTGTTTAGGACTGGGGCCAACGTCCTGACTTTC. It is translated as CASKKGVFRTGANVLTF.

The chain links TRBV6-5 to TRBJ2-1, with D maybe TRBD1 (6 bases). The V end was cut by 5 bases, the J end by 8 bases, with 16 bases between. The CDR3 is 14 amino acids. The germline V gene encodes CDR1 MNHEY and CDR2 SVGAGI. The CDR3 sequence: CASSNPLRGYEQFF. The CDR3 nucleotides are TGTGCCAGCAGTAACCCTTTGAGGGGGTATGAGCAGTTCTTC.

The chain recombines TRBV7-2 with TRBJ2-5; no clear D gene. The V end lost 5 bases, the J end lost 2 bases, and 6 bases lay between the germline ends. CDR1 and CDR2 (germline): SGHTA, FQGNSA. CDR3 length equals 12 residues. The CDR3 region has the DNA TGTGCCAGCAGCCAACCTCAAGAGACCCAGTACTTC. This sequence encodes CASSQPQETQYF.

The V call is TRBV7-2, the J call TRBJ2-7, with D possibly called TRBD1 or TRBD2 (5 bases each). The V gene's germline CDR1 is SGHTA and CDR2 FQGNSA. The CDR3 has 12 residues. The V gene lost 2 bases and the J gene lost 6 bases, with 8 bases spanning the gap. This CDR3 reads CASSLSGTEQYF. CDR3 coding DNA: TGTGCCAGCAGCTTATCAGGGACCGAGCAGTACTTC.

This sequence joins TRBV28 and TRBJ2-7; 9 nucleotides align to TRBD1. Germline lookup yields CDR1 MDHEN and CDR2 SYDVKM. The CDR3 is made up of 13 amino acids. V trimming: 4 bases; J trimming: 6 bases; junction bases outside the gene matches: 4. The DNA for the CDR3 is TGTGCCAGCAGTTACAGGGGGCGACTCGAGCAGTACTTC. As protein: CASSYRGRLEQYF.

This sequence joins TRBV30 and TRBJ1-1; perhaps TRBD1 as D (5 bases). Per the germline V gene, CDR1 is GTSNPN and CDR2 is SVGIG (reference sequence). The ends were cut back, 2 bases at V and 9 bases at J, with 22 bases in the middle. This CDR3 is built from 15 residues. CDR3 in DNA: TGTGCCTGGAGTTCGAGAACGGACGACAGTAGGCAAGCTTTCTTT. This encodes CAWSSRTDDSRQAFF.

This chain uses TRBV6-1 with TRBJ1-3; D is undetermined. This CDR3 contains 16 residues. The germline V and J ends were trimmed by 0 bases and 1 base, with 10 bases remaining between them. CDR1 MNHNS and CDR2 SASEGT come from the germline V gene. The CDR3 sequence is CASSEALWSSGNTIYF. The CDR3 region has the DNA TGTGCCAGCAGTGAAGCGCTATGGAGTTCTGGAAACACCATATATTTT.

About this clone: An end of the junction does not agree with germline; a read error may underlie this. J is TRBJ1-1 and V is TRBV5-1; maybe TRBD1 (6 bases). The CDR3 contains 15 residues. From germline, CDR1 is SGHRS and CDR2 YFSETQ. The CDR3 DNA follows: TGCGCCAGCACCTTGGGGGGCCTCGGGGGCACTGAAGCTTTCTTT. The encoded protein is CASTLGGLGGTEAFF.

The rearrangement links TRBV11-3 to TRBJ1-3; D not certain. CDR1 and CDR2 from the germline V gene are SGHNT and YENEEA. The CDR3 is made up of 18 amino acids. Trimming took 0 bases from V and 0 from J, leaving 15 bases between them. CDR3 DNA sequence: TGTGCCAGCAGCTTAGATGTGGTCCGGCAGAGCTCTGGAAACACCATATATTTT. Its protein is CASSLDVVRQSSGNTIYF.

The chain joins TRBV24-1 to TRBJ2-5; D may be TRBD1 (5 bases). Germline V lookup: CDR1 KGHDR, CDR2 SFDVKD. Trimming took off 0 bases at V and 0 bases at J, with 7 bases between the two ends. The CDR3 sequence is 15 residues long. The CDR3 loop is CATSDLQTDQETQYF. The DNA for the CDR3 is TGTGCCACCAGTGATTTGCAGACAGACCAAGAGACCCAGTACTTC.

V is TRBV24-1 and J is TRBJ1-5; unclear D gene. The germline gives CDR1 KGHDR, CDR2 SFDVKD. This CDR3 is built from 13 residues. V shed 2 bases and J shed 1 base, with 2 bases lying between them. CDR3 in amino acids: CATSDYSNQPQHF. DNA of the CDR3: TGTGCCACCAGTGATTACAGCAATCAGCCCCAGCATTTT.

This chain links TRBV13 with TRBJ2-3; D call uncertain. CDR3 size: 14 residues. Germline CDR1 reads PRHDT; CDR2 reads FYEKMQ (reference sequence). Trimming cost V 5 bases and J 2 bases, with 11 bases left between them. CDR3 bases: TGTGCCAGCAGCCCTCCTTCATTCACAGATACGCAGTATTTT. This sequence encodes CASSPPSFTDTQYF.

V gene TRBV9 combines with J gene TRBJ1-1; no clear D gene. Germline values: CDR1 SGDLS, CDR2 YYNGEE. V lost 3 bases and J lost 0, with 6 bases in between. CDR3 length: 13 residues. The CDR3 DNA is TGTGCCAGCAGCGAGAGTATGAACACTGAAGCTTTCTTT. Translated, it gives CASSESMNTEAFF.

This clone has more than one count but fewer than ten. J is TRBJ1-2 and V is TRBV4-1; D unresolved. Germline loops: CDR1 MGHRA, CDR2 YSYEKL. The CDR3 is 12 residues long. The ends were cut back, 0 bases at V and 2 bases at J, with 1 base in the middle. The CDR3, as DNA: TGCGCCAGCAGCCAAGAAAACTATGGCTACACCTTC. Translation gives CASSQENYGYTF.

The chain couples TRBV7-2 to TRBJ2-3, with a tentative D call TRBD2 (5 bases). Between the trimmed V and J ends, which lost 5 bases and 2 bases, there was a span of 20 bases. CDR1 is SGHTA, CDR2 FQGNSA, per germline. The CDR3 runs 17 residues. The CDR3 loop reads CASSNNFLRRPTDTQYF. CDR3 coding DNA: TGTGCCAGCAGCAATAACTTCCTTAGGAGGCCCACAGATACGCAGTATTTT.

V is TRBV6-4 and J is TRBJ2-6; no definite D call. In germline, CDR1 is MRHNA, CDR2 SNTAGT. V shed 3 bases and J shed 4 bases, with 7 bases lying between them. The CDR3 loop spans 14 amino acids. CDR3 protein: CASSEFRGANVLTF. The CDR3 nucleotides are TGTGCCAGCAGTGAGTTCAGGGGGGCCAACGTCCTGACTTTC.